This T cell receptor beta chain was sequenced for a study of graft-versus-host responses after intestinal transplantation. General study results and limits: Ileal or blood samples showed some GvH clones first, and such clones were also found in recipient marrow.

With 1 base removed from V and 4 bases from J, the gap between germline ends came to 8 bases. The CDR3 runs to 14 residues. Germline values: CDR1 LNHNV, CDR2 YYDKDF (reference sequence). About this clone itself: Its antigen remains unknown.

The table came from immunoSEQ multiplex PCR; TCRdb's copy has only in-frame clones and leaves some out. This repertoire shows 90,000 to 95,000 clones, 90% to 95% found once; its top ten account for about 0.5%. Sequenced here: unstimulated CD8+ T cells sorted from spleen or lymph node cells, sampled before intestinal transplant. This sequence was found in a human donor who received an intestinal transplant. V usage is TRBV15 and J usage is TRBJ1-3; no firm D call. CDR3 residues: CATSRGGEGNTIYF. CDR3 coding DNA: TGTGCCACCAGCAGAGGGGGAGAGGGAAACACCATATATTTT.